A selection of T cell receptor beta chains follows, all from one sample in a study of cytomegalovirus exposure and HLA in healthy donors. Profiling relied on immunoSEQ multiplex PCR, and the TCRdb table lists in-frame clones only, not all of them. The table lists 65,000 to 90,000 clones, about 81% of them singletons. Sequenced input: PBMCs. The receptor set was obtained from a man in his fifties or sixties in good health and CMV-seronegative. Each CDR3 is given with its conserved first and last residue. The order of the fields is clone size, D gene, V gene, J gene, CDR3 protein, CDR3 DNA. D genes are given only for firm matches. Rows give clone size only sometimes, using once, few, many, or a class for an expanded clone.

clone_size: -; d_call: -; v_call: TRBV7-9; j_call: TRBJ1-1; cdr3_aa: CSSSPPPMNTEAFF; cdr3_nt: TGTTCCAGCAGCCCCCCTCCTATGAACACTGAAGCTTTCTTT
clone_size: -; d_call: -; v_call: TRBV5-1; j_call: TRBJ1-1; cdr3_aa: CASSLEFPGNTEAFF; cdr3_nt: TGCGCCAGCAGCTTGGAATTCCCCGGGAACACTGAAGCTTTCTTT
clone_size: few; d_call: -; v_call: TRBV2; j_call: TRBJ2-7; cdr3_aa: CASSEEGQPLYEQYF; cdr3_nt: TGTGCCAGCAGTGAAGAGGGGCAGCCCCTCTACGAGCAGTACTTC
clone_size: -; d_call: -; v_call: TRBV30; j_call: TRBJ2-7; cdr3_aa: CAWSVEESYEQYF; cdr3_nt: TGTGCCTGGAGTGTAGAGGAGTCCTACGAGCAGTACTTC
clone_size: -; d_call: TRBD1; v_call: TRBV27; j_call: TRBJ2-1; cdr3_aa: CASSWLPRQGENEQFF; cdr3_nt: TGTGCCAGCAGTTGGCTTCCGAGACAGGGGGAAAATGAGCAGTTCTTC
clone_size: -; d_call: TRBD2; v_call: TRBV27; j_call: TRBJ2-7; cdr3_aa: CASSPERGPYEQYF; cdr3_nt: TGTGCCAGCAGTCCAGAGCGGGGGCCATACGAGCAGTACTTC
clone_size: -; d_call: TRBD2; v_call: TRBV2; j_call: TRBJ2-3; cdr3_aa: CASPSGLAGVLLGTDTQYF; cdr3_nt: TGTGCCAGCCCCTCGGGACTAGCGGGAGTTCTACTGGGCACAGATACGCAGTATTTT
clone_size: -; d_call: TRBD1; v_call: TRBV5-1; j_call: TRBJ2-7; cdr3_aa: CASRLQGAPGYEQYF; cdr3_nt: TGCGCCAGCAGGCTCCAGGGGGCTCCCGGCTACGAGCAGTACTTC
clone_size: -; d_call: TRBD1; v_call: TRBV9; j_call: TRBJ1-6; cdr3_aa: CASSAATGQGGYNSPLHF; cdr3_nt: TGTGCCAGCAGCGCTGCCACGGGACAGGGGGGCTATAATTCACCCCTCCACTTT
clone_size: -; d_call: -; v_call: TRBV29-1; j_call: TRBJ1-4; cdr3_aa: CSVAGGDNEKLFF; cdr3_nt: TGCAGCGTTGCCGGGGGGGATAATGAAAAACTGTTTTTT
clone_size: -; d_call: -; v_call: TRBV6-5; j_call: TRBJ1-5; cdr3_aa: CASALSPQGNQPQHF; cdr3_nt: TGTGCCAGTGCCCTTTCCCCCCAGGGGAATCAGCCCCAGCATTTT
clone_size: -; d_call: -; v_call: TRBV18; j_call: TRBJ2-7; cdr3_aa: CASSPLGTGVVLAGGEQYF; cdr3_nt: TGTGCCAGCTCACCACTCGGCACAGGGGTGGTCCTGGCGGGGGGCGAGCAGTACTTC
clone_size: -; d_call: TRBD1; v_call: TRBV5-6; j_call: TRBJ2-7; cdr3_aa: CASSSTGDEQYF; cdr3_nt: TGTGCCAGCAGTTCTACAGGGGACGAGCAGTACTTC
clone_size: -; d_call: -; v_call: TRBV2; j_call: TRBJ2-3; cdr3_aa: CVTGLSGGTTDTQYF; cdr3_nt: TGTGTCACGGGCTTGTCGGGGGGCACCACAGATACGCAGTATTTT
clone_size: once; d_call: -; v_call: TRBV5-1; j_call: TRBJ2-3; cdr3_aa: CASSQLGSTDTQYF; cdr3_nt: TGCGCCAGCAGTCAGCTAGGAAGCACAGATACGCAGTATTTT
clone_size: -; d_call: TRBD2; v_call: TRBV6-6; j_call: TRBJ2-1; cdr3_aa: CASSYSTASGDNEQFF; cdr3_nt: TGTGCCAGCAGTTACTCGACGGCTAGCGGGGACAATGAGCAGTTCTTC
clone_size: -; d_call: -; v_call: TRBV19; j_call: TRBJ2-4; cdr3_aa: CASSSGGSHNIQYF; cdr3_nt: TGTGCCAGTAGCAGTGGGGGGTCCCATAACATTCAGTACTTC
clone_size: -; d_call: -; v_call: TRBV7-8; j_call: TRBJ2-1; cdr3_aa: CASSLRDTYNEQFF; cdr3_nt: TGTGCCAGCAGCTTACGTGACACTTACAATGAGCAGTTCTTC
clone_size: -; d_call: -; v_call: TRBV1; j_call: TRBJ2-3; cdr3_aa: CTQPGLAENTDTQYF; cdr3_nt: TGCACCCAGCCGGGACTAGCGGAAAACACAGATACGCAGTATTTT
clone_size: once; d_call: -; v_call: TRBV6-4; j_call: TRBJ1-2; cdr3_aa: CASRDTGYGGYTF; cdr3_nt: TGTGCCAGCAGGGATACAGGGTATGGGGGCTACACCTTC
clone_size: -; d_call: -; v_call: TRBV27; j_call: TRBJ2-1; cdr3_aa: CASSYSEDEQFF; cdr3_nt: TGTGCCAGCAGTTATTCGGAGGATGAGCAGTTCTTC
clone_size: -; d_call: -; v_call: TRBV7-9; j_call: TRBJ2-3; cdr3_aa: CASHGSYTDTQYF; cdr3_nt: TGTGCCTCCCATGGGAGTTACACAGATACGCAGTATTTT
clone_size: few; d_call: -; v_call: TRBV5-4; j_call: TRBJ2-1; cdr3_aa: CASTLKGRDEQFF; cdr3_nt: TGTGCCAGCACCTTAAAGGGGCGTGATGAGCAGTTCTTC
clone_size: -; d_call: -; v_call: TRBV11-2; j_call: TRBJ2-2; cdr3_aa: CASSLDGRAVAGELFF; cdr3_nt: TGTGCCAGCAGCTTAGATGGCAGGGCGGTCGCCGGGGAGCTGTTTTTT
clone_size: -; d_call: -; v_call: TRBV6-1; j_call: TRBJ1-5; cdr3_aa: CAEGTNQPQHF; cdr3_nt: TGTGCCGAGGGAACCAATCAGCCCCAGCATTTT
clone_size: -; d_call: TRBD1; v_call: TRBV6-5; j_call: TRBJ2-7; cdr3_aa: CASNKGQRAYEQYF; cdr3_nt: TGTGCCAGCAATAAGGGACAGAGAGCCTACGAGCAGTACTTC
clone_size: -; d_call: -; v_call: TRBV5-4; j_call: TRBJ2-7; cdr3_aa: CASSLGTYSYEQYF; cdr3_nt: TGTGCCAGCAGCTTGGGGACATATTCCTACGAGCAGTACTTC
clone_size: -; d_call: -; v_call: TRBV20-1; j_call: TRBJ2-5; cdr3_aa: CSARDSGTQYF; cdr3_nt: TGCAGTGCTAGGGACAGCGGGACCCAGTACTTC
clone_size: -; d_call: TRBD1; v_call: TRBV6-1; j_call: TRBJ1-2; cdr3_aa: CASNWGQGAAGYTF; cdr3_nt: TGTGCCAGCAACTGGGGGCAGGGGGCCGCTGGCTACACCTTC
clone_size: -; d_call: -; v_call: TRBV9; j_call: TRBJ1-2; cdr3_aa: CASSVDAGANYGYTF; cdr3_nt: TGTGCCAGCAGCGTAGATGCAGGGGCGAACTATGGCTACACCTTC
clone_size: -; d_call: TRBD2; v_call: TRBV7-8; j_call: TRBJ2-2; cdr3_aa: CASGRGEVTGELFF; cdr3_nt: TGTGCCAGCGGGCGGGGGGAGGTCACCGGGGAGCTGTTTTTT
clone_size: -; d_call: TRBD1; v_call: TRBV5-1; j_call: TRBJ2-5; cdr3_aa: CASSLVGTDRQETQYF; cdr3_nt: TGCGCCAGCAGCTTGGTGGGGACAGATCGCCAAGAGACCCAGTACTTC
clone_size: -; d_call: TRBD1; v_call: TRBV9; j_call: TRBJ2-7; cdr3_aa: CASSVGDRLSEQYF; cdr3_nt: TGTGCCAGCAGCGTAGGGGACAGGCTGTCCGAGCAGTACTTC
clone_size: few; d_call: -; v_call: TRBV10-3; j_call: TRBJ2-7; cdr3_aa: CAIGGGSYEQYF; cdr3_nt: TGTGCCATCGGTGGGGGCAGCTACGAGCAGTACTTC
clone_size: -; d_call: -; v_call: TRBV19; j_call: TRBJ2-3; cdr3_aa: CASSIDRRRNTDTQYF; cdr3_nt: TGTGCCAGTAGTATAGATAGGAGAAGAAACACAGATACGCAGTATTTT
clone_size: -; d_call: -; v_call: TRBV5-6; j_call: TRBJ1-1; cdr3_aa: CASSLGGGGDTEAFF; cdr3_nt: TGTGCCAGCAGCTTGGGTGGCGGCGGGGACACTGAAGCTTTCTTT
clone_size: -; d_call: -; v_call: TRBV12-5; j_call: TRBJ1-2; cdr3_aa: CASGLDGNYGYTF; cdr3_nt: TGTGCTAGTGGTTTGGACGGGAACTATGGCTACACCTTC
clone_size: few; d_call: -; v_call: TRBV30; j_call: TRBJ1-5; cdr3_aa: CAWSVNRHVNQPQHF; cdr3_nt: TGTGCCTGGAGTGTTAACAGGCACGTGAATCAGCCCCAGCATTTT
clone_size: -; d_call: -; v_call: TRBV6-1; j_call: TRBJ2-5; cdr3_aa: CASSKDRQETQYF; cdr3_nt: TGTGCCAGCAGTAAGGACAGACAAGAGACCCAGTACTTC
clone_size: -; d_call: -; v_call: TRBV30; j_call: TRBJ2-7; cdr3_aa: CAWSVDRGREQYF; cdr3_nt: TGTGCCTGGAGTGTGGATAGGGGTCGTGAGCAGTACTTC
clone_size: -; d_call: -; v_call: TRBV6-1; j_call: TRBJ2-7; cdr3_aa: CASGRDKGSYEQYF; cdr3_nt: TGTGCCAGCGGTCGGGATAAGGGCTCCTACGAGCAGTACTTC
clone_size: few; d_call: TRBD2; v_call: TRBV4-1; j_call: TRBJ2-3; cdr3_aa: CASVGRGGDTQYF; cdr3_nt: TGCGCCAGCGTCGGGCGGGGGGGGGATACGCAGTATTTT
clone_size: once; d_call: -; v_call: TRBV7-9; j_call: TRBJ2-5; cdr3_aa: CSSSRDLAPGRETQYF; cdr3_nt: TGTTCCAGCAGCCGGGATCTAGCGCCGGGACGGGAGACCCAGTACTTC